Listed below are T cell receptor beta chains from one sample, sequenced in a study of blood T cell repertoires in COVID-19. The data were produced by immunoSEQ multiplex PCR, yet TCRdb's version contains in-frame clones alone and is incomplete. The table lists 150,000 to 200,000 clones, about 86% of them singletons. The sequenced sample was peripheral blood. The receptors were sampled from a woman in her fifties or sixties with COVID-19, enrolled during active disease. The CDR3 runs from the conserved cysteine through the conserved F or W. The D gene is left open where the match is weak. Clone size is stated in some rows and not others, as once, few, many or a class when expanded.

V gene	J gene	D gene	clone size	CDR3 protein	CDR3 DNA
TRBV12-3/TRBV12-4	TRBJ1-4	.	few	CASSFLGELFF	TGTGCCAGCAGTTTTTTAGGGGAACTGTTTTTT
TRBV18	TRBJ1-3	TRBD1	.	CASSPLGTVENTIYF	TGTGCCAGCTCACCCCTGGGGACAGTCGAAAACACCATATATTTT
TRBV9	TRBJ2-1	.	.	CASSVNGYNEQFF	TGTGCCAGCAGCGTCAACGGCTACAATGAGCAGTTCTTC
TRBV13	TRBJ2-3	TRBD2	.	CASSSPTSGRAIDVTDTQYF	TGTGCCAGCAGCTCTCCGACTAGCGGGAGGGCCATAGACGTCACAGATACGCAGTATTTT
TRBV5-1	TRBJ1-4	TRBD1	.	CASRGQATNEKLFF	TGCGCCAGCAGAGGACAGGCAACTAATGAAAAACTGTTTTTT
TRBV11-2	TRBJ1-5	TRBD1	.	CASSYDRGQNQPQHF	TGTGCCAGCAGCTACGACAGGGGTCAGAATCAGCCCCAGCATTTT
TRBV19	TRBJ1-1	.	.	CASTQVRGANTEAFF	TGTGCCAGTACCCAGGTCCGGGGGGCGAACACTGAAGCTTTCTTT
TRBV4-1	TRBJ1-2	.	few	CASSQEARNYGYTF	TGCGCCAGCAGCCAAGAGGCCAGAAACTATGGCTACACCTTC
TRBV4-3	TRBJ2-1	TRBD2	.	CASSQDRNSGRAGEQFF	TGCGCCAGCAGCCAAGATCGGAATAGCGGGAGGGCCGGTGAGCAGTTCTTC
TRBV7-7	TRBJ2-7	TRBD2	.	CASSPSGAYEQYF	TGTGCTAGCAGCCCTAGCGGGGCCTACGAGCAGTACTTC
TRBV24-1	TRBJ2-1	TRBD1	once	CATRGTGVLNEQFF	TGTGCCACCAGGGGGACAGGGGTTCTCAATGAGCAGTTCTTC
TRBV7-6	TRBJ2-5	TRBD2	.	CASSLGLAGDQETQYF	TGTGCCAGCAGCTTAGGTCTAGCGGGAGACCAAGAGACCCAGTACTTC
TRBV19	TRBJ2-2	.	.	CASSIGGPWATGELFF	TGTGCCAGTAGTATAGGGGGGCCCTGGGCCACCGGGGAGCTGTTTTTT
TRBV3-1/TRBV3-2	TRBJ1-1	TRBD1	.	CASNRQGVDTEAFF	TGTGCCAGCAATCGACAGGGGGTCGACACTGAAGCTTTCTTT
TRBV11-3	TRBJ2-1	.	.	CASSLSSLVHNEQFF	TGTGCCAGCAGCTTAAGTAGTCTTGTCCACAATGAGCAGTTCTTC
TRBV7-3	TRBJ2-1	.	few	CASSPGGNEQFF	TGTGCCAGCAGCCCGGGTGGCAATGAGCAGTTCTTC
TRBV29-1	TRBJ1-1	TRBD1	.	CSVLRDRGLTEAFF	TGCAGCGTGCTCCGGGACAGGGGGCTCACTGAAGCTTTCTTT
TRBV6-2/TRBV6-3	TRBJ2-7	.	.	CASSYPGTQVGEQYF	TGTGCCAGCAGTTACCCCGGGACTCAGGTTGGGGAGCAGTACTTC
TRBV12-3/TRBV12-4	TRBJ1-5	TRBD1	.	CASSLGQRQPQHF	TGTGCCAGCAGCCTGGGACAGAGACAGCCCCAGCATTTT
TRBV19	TRBJ1-4	.	.	CASRDQWQGSEKLFF	TGTGCCAGTAGGGACCAATGGCAGGGGAGTGAAAAACTGTTTTTT
TRBV25-1	TRBJ2-7	TRBD1	.	CASSVGTGGYEQYF	TGTGCCAGCAGTGTGGGGACAGGGGGGTACGAGCAGTACTTC
TRBV19	TRBJ1-5	.	.	CASSIVSGLQHF	TGTGCCAGTAGTATAGTTTCAGGGCTCCAGCATTTT